This TCR beta chain was observed in a study of shared clonotypes between healthy human individuals. Per the germline V gene, CDR1 is SQVTM and CDR2 is ANQGSEA. CDR3 size: 12 residues. A note on this clone: Mismatch with germline at one junction end may stem from a read error.

Terminally differentiated effector memory CD45RA+ cells were left out of the naive CD8 fraction, which was CD45RO-negative and positively selected for CCR7. Here immunoSEQ multiplex PCR was the method, and the copy in TCRdb shows in-frame clones only, minus some. The data hold 560,000 or so clones, with 90% to 97% observed a single time. Sequenced material: naive CD8+ T cells sorted from blood. The chain joins TRBV29-1 to TRBJ1-2; tentatively, D is TRBD1 (6 bases). The source of this sequence is a woman in her 30s in good health. CDR3 nucleotide sequence: TGCAGCGTCGAAGGACAGCTCTATGGCTACACCTTC. Amino acids: CSVEGQLYGYTF.